A selection of T cell receptor beta chains follows, all from one sample in a study of T-cell memory formation after mild COVID-19. TCRdb reprocessed the 5' RACE reads via MiXCR and lists one record per CDR3 protein. The sample records roughly 450,000 distinct CDR3 sequences, about 20% being singletons. Material for sequencing was PBMCs or a T cell subset sorted from them (not recorded which). The receptors shown here come from an adult woman who had mild COVID-19 (a few samples of this study predate the infection). Cell type and time point are not known. Both conserved end residues are part of each CDR3. Fields, in order: D gene, clone size, J gene, V gene, CDR3 DNA, CDR3 protein. D genes are given only for firm matches. Clone size is given for some rows only: seen once, a few or many times, or a class if the clone is expanded.

d_gene: NA
abundance: few
j_gene: TRBJ2-2
v_gene: TRBV24-1
CDR3nt: TGTGCCACCAGTGGTGCAGGAGGGTCCGGGGAGCTGTTTTTT
CDR3aa: CATSGAGGSGELFF

d_gene: NA
abundance: many
j_gene: TRBJ1-5
v_gene: TRBV5-1
CDR3nt: TGCGCCAGCAGCCTAGACGACGGCTACAATCAGCCCCAGCATTTT
CDR3aa: CASSLDDGYNQPQHF

d_gene: TRBD2
abundance: few
j_gene: TRBJ2-7
v_gene: TRBV29-1
CDR3nt: TGCAGCGTTGAAGGCCTAGCGGGAACATTCGGTAGCGAGCAGTACTTC
CDR3aa: CSVEGLAGTFGSEQYF

d_gene: NA
abundance: NA
j_gene: TRBJ2-1
v_gene: TRBV29-1
CDR3nt: TGCAGCGTTGGGATTCAGACCTACAATGAGCAGTTCTTC
CDR3aa: CSVGIQTYNEQFF

d_gene: NA
abundance: many
j_gene: TRBJ1-5
v_gene: TRBV5-1
CDR3nt: TGTGCCAGCAGCTTATCAGGGACGGGGAATCAGCCCCAGCATTTT
CDR3aa: CASSLSGTGNQPQHF

d_gene: NA
abundance: NA
j_gene: TRBJ1-1
v_gene: TRBV21-1
CDR3nt: TGTGCCAGCAGCAAAGTGGGACCGGCAGACGAACTGAACACTGAAGCTTTCTTT
CDR3aa: CASSKVGPADELNTEAFF

d_gene: NA
abundance: once
j_gene: TRBJ1-2
v_gene: TRBV4-1
CDR3nt: TGCGCCAGCAGCCAAGTTAGCCGTGACTATGGCTACACCTTC
CDR3aa: CASSQVSRDYGYTF

d_gene: TRBD2
abundance: few
j_gene: TRBJ2-5
v_gene: TRBV28
CDR3nt: TGTGCCAGCAGTTTATCCGGACTAGCGGTTTCGCTGACCCAGTACTTC
CDR3aa: CASSLSGLAVSLTQYF

d_gene: NA
abundance: NA
j_gene: TRBJ2-7
v_gene: TRBV24-1
CDR3nt: TGTGCCACCGGAGAGGACGGAGGGTCCTACGAGCAGTACTTC
CDR3aa: CATGEDGGSYEQYF

d_gene: NA
abundance: many
j_gene: TRBJ1-5
v_gene: TRBV3-1
CDR3nt: TGTGCCAGCAGCCAAGATTCCAGGGATAGCAATCAGCCCCAGCATTTT
CDR3aa: CASSQDSRDSNQPQHF

d_gene: NA
abundance: NA
j_gene: TRBJ2-7
v_gene: TRBV6-6
CDR3nt: TGTGCCAGCAGAATAGAATTGAGAGGCGGGGAAGGGAGCTACGAGCAGTACTTC
CDR3aa: CASRIELRGGEGSYEQYF

d_gene: NA
abundance: NA
j_gene: TRBJ1-5
v_gene: TRBV5-5
CDR3nt: TGTGCCAGCAGCACGGGACACACAGCGAATCAGCCCCAGCATTTT
CDR3aa: CASSTGHTANQPQHF

d_gene: TRBD2
abundance: NA
j_gene: TRBJ2-5
v_gene: TRBV18
CDR3nt: TGTGCCAGCTCACGCGGGGGGGCCTCGTACCAAGAGACCCAGTACTTC
CDR3aa: CASSRGGASYQETQYF

d_gene: NA
abundance: few
j_gene: TRBJ2-7
v_gene: TRBV10-3
CDR3nt: TGTGCCATCAGTGAGTCCTACGGATCCTACGAGCAGTACTTC
CDR3aa: CAISESYGSYEQYF

d_gene: TRBD2
abundance: many
j_gene: TRBJ2-3
v_gene: TRBV12-3/TRBV12-4
CDR3nt: TGTGCCAGCACCCGACTAGCGGCCGCAGATACGCAGTATTTT
CDR3aa: CASTRLAAADTQYF

d_gene: NA
abundance: few
j_gene: TRBJ1-1
v_gene: TRBV18
CDR3nt: TGTGCCAGCTCACCGGACGGGTTAAACACTGAAGCTTTCTTT
CDR3aa: CASSPDGLNTEAFF

d_gene: TRBD1
abundance: few
j_gene: TRBJ2-1
v_gene: TRBV20-1
CDR3nt: TGCAGTGCTAGAGATTTGACAGGGGGTGGTGAGCAGTTCTTC
CDR3aa: CSARDLTGGGEQFF

d_gene: TRBD1
abundance: NA
j_gene: TRBJ2-2
v_gene: TRBV9
CDR3nt: TGTGCCAGCAGCGTAGGGGGACAGGGATCGAACACCGGGGAGCTGTTTTTT
CDR3aa: CASSVGGQGSNTGELFF

d_gene: NA
abundance: NA
j_gene: TRBJ2-3
v_gene: TRBV5-5
CDR3nt: TGTGCCAGCAGCTTGGTAAGCGCCACAGATACGCAGTATTTT
CDR3aa: CASSLVSATDTQYF

d_gene: TRBD2
abundance: NA
j_gene: TRBJ2-4
v_gene: TRBV4-1
CDR3nt: TGCGCCAGCAGCGTAGGCGGGGGGAACATTCAGTACTTC
CDR3aa: CASSVGGGNIQYF

d_gene: TRBD2
abundance: few
j_gene: TRBJ2-1
v_gene: TRBV11-2
CDR3nt: TGTGCCAGCAGCTTAGAGCTACGGGGAGGGTACAATGAGCAGTTCTTC
CDR3aa: CASSLELRGGYNEQFF

d_gene: TRBD2
abundance: many
j_gene: TRBJ2-3
v_gene: TRBV12-3/TRBV12-4
CDR3nt: TGTGCCAGCAGTTTGGCGCGGGGGGGCGGCACAGATACGCAGTATTTT
CDR3aa: CASSLARGGGTDTQYF

d_gene: TRBD1
abundance: NA
j_gene: TRBJ2-3
v_gene: TRBV4-2
CDR3nt: TGTGCCAGCAGCCCGCGACAGGGGGCTGGCACAGATACGCAGTATTTT
CDR3aa: CASSPRQGAGTDTQYF

d_gene: NA
abundance: NA
j_gene: TRBJ2-1
v_gene: TRBV7-3
CDR3nt: TGTGCCAGCAGCTTAATCGAGGGTATCAATGAGCAGTTCTTC
CDR3aa: CASSLIEGINEQFF

d_gene: NA
abundance: many
j_gene: TRBJ1-5
v_gene: TRBV5-1
CDR3nt: TGCGCCAGCAGCTTGGGAGGGGGTCAGCCCCAGCATTTT
CDR3aa: CASSLGGGQPQHF

d_gene: NA
abundance: many
j_gene: TRBJ2-3
v_gene: TRBV9
CDR3nt: TGTGCCAGCTGCGCTTCATTGGGTGGTACGCAGTATTTT
CDR3aa: CASCASLGGTQYF

d_gene: NA
abundance: NA
j_gene: TRBJ2-7
v_gene: TRBV9
CDR3nt: TGTGCCAGCAGCGTAGTGGCCCTTTCCTACGAGCAGTACTTC
CDR3aa: CASSVVALSYEQYF

d_gene: NA
abundance: few
j_gene: TRBJ2-1
v_gene: TRBV5-1
CDR3nt: TGCGCCAGCAGCTTGAGGACGGACTCCTACAATGAGCAGTTCTTC
CDR3aa: CASSLRTDSYNEQFF

d_gene: NA
abundance: few
j_gene: TRBJ2-7
v_gene: TRBV2
CDR3nt: TGTGCCAGCAGTGAAGCTATAGCAACCTACGAGCAGTACTTC
CDR3aa: CASSEAIATYEQYF

d_gene: TRBD1
abundance: NA
j_gene: TRBJ1-2
v_gene: TRBV12-3/TRBV12-4
CDR3nt: TGTGCCAGCAGCCCATCCGGGACAGGGAACTATGGCTACACCTTC
CDR3aa: CASSPSGTGNYGYTF

d_gene: NA
abundance: few
j_gene: TRBJ2-7
v_gene: TRBV7-8
CDR3nt: TGTGCCAGCAGCTTAGCAGCAGGGTTCACCTACGAGCAGTACTTC
CDR3aa: CASSLAAGFTYEQYF

d_gene: NA
abundance: NA
j_gene: TRBJ1-1
v_gene: TRBV5-5
CDR3nt: TGTGCCAGCAGCTTGGTGGGGGGAAAGAACACTGAAGCTTTCTTT
CDR3aa: CASSLVGGKNTEAFF

d_gene: NA
abundance: NA
j_gene: TRBJ1-1
v_gene: TRBV7-2
CDR3nt: TGTGCCAGCAGCACGGCACAGGCGAACACTGAAGCTTTCTTT
CDR3aa: CASSTAQANTEAFF

d_gene: NA
abundance: few
j_gene: TRBJ1-1
v_gene: TRBV11-2
CDR3nt: TGTGCCAGCAGCTTGGACAGTTACACTGAAGCTTTCTTT
CDR3aa: CASSLDSYTEAFF

d_gene: NA
abundance: NA
j_gene: TRBJ2-3
v_gene: TRBV12-3/TRBV12-4
CDR3nt: TGTGCCAGCGAGGAGGGGAACTTAGGGGGGCCTAGCACAGATACGCAGTATTTT
CDR3aa: CASEEGNLGGPSTDTQYF

d_gene: NA
abundance: NA
j_gene: TRBJ2-3
v_gene: TRBV12-3/TRBV12-4
CDR3nt: TGTGCCAGCAGTTTAAGGGACCCAAGGGCCGCAGATACGCAGTATTTT
CDR3aa: CASSLRDPRAADTQYF

d_gene: NA
abundance: few
j_gene: TRBJ2-2
v_gene: TRBV5-1
CDR3nt: TGCGCCAGCAGCTTGGGGGTTGATGGCACCGGGGAGCTGTTTTTT
CDR3aa: CASSLGVDGTGELFF

d_gene: NA
abundance: NA
j_gene: TRBJ2-7
v_gene: TRBV4-1
CDR3nt: TGCGCCAGCAGCCAAGAGGCAGGGATATACGAGCAGTACTTC
CDR3aa: CASSQEAGIYEQYF

d_gene: TRBD1
abundance: few
j_gene: TRBJ1-2
v_gene: TRBV20-1
CDR3nt: TGCAGTGCCAACAGGACAGGGAACGGCTACACCTTC
CDR3aa: CSANRTGNGYTF

d_gene: TRBD2
abundance: few
j_gene: TRBJ2-5
v_gene: TRBV5-1
CDR3nt: TGCGCCAGCAGCTTGTCCACTAGCGGGGCCCAAGAGACCCAGTACTTC
CDR3aa: CASSLSTSGAQETQYF

d_gene: TRBD1
abundance: NA
j_gene: TRBJ2-3
v_gene: TRBV5-5
CDR3nt: TGTGCCAGCAGCTTGGGTGCGGGACAGGGCGTTGATACGCAGTATTTT
CDR3aa: CASSLGAGQGVDTQYF

d_gene: NA
abundance: NA
j_gene: TRBJ2-1
v_gene: TRBV9
CDR3nt: TGTGCCAGCAGCCTCCGACCCAGTGCCAATGAGCAGTTCTTC
CDR3aa: CASSLRPSANEQFF

d_gene: NA
abundance: NA
j_gene: TRBJ1-5
v_gene: TRBV12-3/TRBV12-4
CDR3nt: TGTGCCAGCAGTCGGAGCGACAATCAGCCCCAGCATTTT
CDR3aa: CASSRSDNQPQHF

d_gene: NA
abundance: once
j_gene: TRBJ1-6
v_gene: TRBV12-3/TRBV12-4
CDR3nt: TGTGCCAGCAGTTTGTCCAGGGGCCAGAGCTATAATTCACCCCTCCACTTT
CDR3aa: CASSLSRGQSYNSPLHF

d_gene: TRBD1
abundance: few
j_gene: TRBJ2-1
v_gene: TRBV27
CDR3nt: TGTGCCAGCAGCAGGGACAGGGTTGTCAATGAGCAGTTCTTC
CDR3aa: CASSRDRVVNEQFF

d_gene: TRBD1
abundance: NA
j_gene: TRBJ1-1
v_gene: TRBV7-9
CDR3nt: TGTGCCACCGCTGACAGGGGGCGGGTGAACACTGAAGCTTTCTTT
CDR3aa: CATADRGRVNTEAFF

d_gene: NA
abundance: NA
j_gene: TRBJ2-6
v_gene: TRBV3-1
CDR3nt: TGTGCCAGCAGCCAGGGGATCCCCTCTGGGGCCAACGTCCTGACTTTC
CDR3aa: CASSQGIPSGANVLTF

d_gene: TRBD1
abundance: NA
j_gene: TRBJ1-1
v_gene: TRBV12-3/TRBV12-4
CDR3nt: TGTGCCAGCAGTTTTATGACAGGGACGAACACTGAAGCTTTCTTT
CDR3aa: CASSFMTGTNTEAFF

d_gene: TRBD2
abundance: NA
j_gene: TRBJ2-5
v_gene: TRBV5-1
CDR3nt: TGCGCCAGCAGCTTGAACGCGGGGGAACAAGAGACCCAGTACTTC
CDR3aa: CASSLNAGEQETQYF

d_gene: TRBD1
abundance: once
j_gene: TRBJ1-1
v_gene: TRBV18
CDR3nt: TGTGCCAGCTCGCCGACCCTTGGACAGGGGAACACTGAAGCTTTCTTT
CDR3aa: CASSPTLGQGNTEAFF

d_gene: NA
abundance: few
j_gene: TRBJ1-2
v_gene: TRBV25-1
CDR3nt: TGTGCCAGCAGTGCCCAGGTACCTTATGGCTACACCTTC
CDR3aa: CASSAQVPYGYTF

d_gene: NA
abundance: NA
j_gene: TRBJ2-3
v_gene: TRBV11-2
CDR3nt: TGTGCCAGCAGCCGAACAGCTAGCGTCAGCACAGATACGCAGTATTTT
CDR3aa: CASSRTASVSTDTQYF

d_gene: NA
abundance: few
j_gene: TRBJ2-7
v_gene: TRBV29-1
CDR3nt: TGCAGCGTTGTCGCAGAGTTGACCTACGAGCAGTACTTC
CDR3aa: CSVVAELTYEQYF

d_gene: TRBD1
abundance: NA
j_gene: TRBJ1-1
v_gene: TRBV5-4
CDR3nt: TGTGCCAGCAGCCTGGGGGGGACAGCGGCCACTGAAGCTTTCTTT
CDR3aa: CASSLGGTAATEAFF

d_gene: TRBD2
abundance: NA
j_gene: TRBJ2-3
v_gene: TRBV5-1
CDR3nt: TGCGCCAGCAGCCGGTCGACTAGCGGGAGAACAGATACGCAGTATTTT
CDR3aa: CASSRSTSGRTDTQYF